This T cell receptor (beta chain) was profiled in a study of blood T cells in healthy people across ages. The trim removed 7 bases at V and 3 bases at J, leaving 8 bases unmatched. The germline gives CDR1 DFQATT, CDR2 SNEGSKA (reference sequence). This CDR3 is built from 14 residues. Then a second PCR, running roughly 7 to 12 cycles, was carried out with a sample-barcoded 5' primer and a J-beta primer mix. TCRdb recomputed calls from the 5' RACE reads with MiXCR, one row per CDR3 protein. In the table there are 250,000 to 300,000 distinct CDR3 sequences, around 27% of which are singletons. General study results and limits: Age showed a roughly linear inverse relationship with TCR beta diversity per million T cells. Donor CMV status was unknown, possibly confounding expanded clonotype changes. Whereas aged donors had fewer naive CD4+ cells, long-lived donors had more of them and higher diversity.

This clonotype was picked up many times. The antigen is not known. This chain links TRBV20-1 with TRBJ2-7; 11 nucleotides align to TRBD2. Sequenced input: blood. This TCR came from a woman aged 65 to 85 in good health. CDR3 in DNA: TGCAGTGTTCTGACTAGCGGGAACATCTACGAGCAGTACTTC. It specifies CSVLTSGNIYEQYF.